These 14 T cell receptor beta chains came from one sample sequenced in a study of patients and donors after allogeneic stem cell transplantation. A single record per CDR3 protein comes from TCRdb applying MiXCR to the RT-PCR reads. The sample lists tens of thousands of distinct CDR3 sequences, less than 15% occurring once. Sequencing was carried out using blood, either unsorted or a sorted T cell fraction (not recorded which). The receptors stem from a human donor who was either an allogeneic HSCT recipient or a stem cell or donor lymphocyte infusion donor (not recorded which). It is not recorded whose cells these are; they may come from a transplant donor.

The CDR3 spells CAWSPTGGGEETQYF. The CDR3 bases are TGTGCCTGGAGCCCGACTGGGGGCGGGGAGGAGACCCAGTACTTC. The chain is built from TRBV30 and TRBJ2-5, with D tentatively TRBD1 or TRBD2 (6 bases each). Germline CDR1 and CDR2: GTSNPN and SVGIG (reference sequence). Trimming cost V 3 bases and J 5 bases, with 19 bases left between them. CDR3 length: 15 residues.

This clonotype was seen more than once but under ten times. A read error may account for a junction end that differs from germline. J is TRBJ2-7 and V is TRBV9, with 10 bases lining up with TRBD2. In germline, CDR1 is SGDLS, CDR2 YYNGEE. The CDR3 runs 14 residues. The CDR3 reads CASSLLAGADEQYF. CDR3 coding DNA: TGCGCCAGCAGCCTTCTAGCGGGAGCGGACGAGCAGTACTTC.

The V call is TRBV5-6, the J call TRBJ2-2, with 7 bases aligning to TRBD2. The V and J ends lost 6 bases and 2 bases, in that order; junction bases with no gene match: 4. Germline CDR1 reads SGHDT; CDR2 reads YYEEEE. The CDR3 is made up of 14 amino acids. CDR3 nucleotide sequence: TGTGCCAGCACTGCTAGCGGAAACACCGGGGAGCTGTTTTTT. Its protein product is CASTASGNTGELFF.

For this clonotype: A much larger clonotype is one base distant, so this may be a read error. The chain is built from TRBV18 and TRBJ1-2; D uncertain. V shed 1 base and J shed 2 bases, with 11 bases lying between them. There are 15 residues in the CDR3. Per the germline V gene, CDR1 is KGHSH and CDR2 is LQKENI. The CDR3 DNA sequence: TGTGCCAGCTCACCACAGGTGCCCTCCAACTATGGCTACACCTTC. Amino acid sequence: CASSPQVPSNYGYTF.

This clonotype was detected only a few times. The chain recombines TRBV14 with TRBJ1-2, with 9 bases that match TRBD1. The V gene's germline CDR1 is SGHDN and CDR2 FVKESK. This CDR3 is 14 amino acids long. V dropped 4 bases and J dropped 4; count of bases not matched to a gene: 4. The CDR3 reads CASSLGTGFYGYTF. CDR3 DNA: TGTGCCAGCAGCCTCGGGACAGGGTTCTATGGCTACACCTTC.

This clonotype came up many times. This chain uses TRBV12-3 or TRBV12-4 with TRBJ1-4, with no clear D. The V gene lost 4 bases and the J gene lost 5 bases, with 11 bases spanning the gap. The CDR3 runs 14 residues. In DNA form, the CDR3 reads TGTGCCAGCAGTTCGCCCGCCAGAAATGAAAAACTGTTTTTT. Amino acids: CASSSPARNEKLFF.

This clonotype showed up many times. This chain connects TRBV6-6 to TRBJ1-2; perhaps TRBD1 as D (5 bases). Germline CDR1 MNHNY, CDR2 SVGAGI (reference sequence). Trimming stripped 2 bases from V and 7 bases from J, with 11 bases between. This CDR3 contains 13 residues. The CDR3 loop reads CASSYQGTSGYTF. The DNA for the CDR3 is TGTGCCAGCAGTTACCAGGGAACCTCTGGCTACACCTTC.

This chain links TRBV4-2 with TRBJ1-2; the D is unclear. The V and J ends lost 0 bases and 5 bases respectively, with 10 bases between them. The CDR3 covers 14 residues. Germline CDR1 reads LGHNA; CDR2 reads YNFKEQ. The DNA of the CDR3 is TGTGCCAGCAGCCAAGACGCGCTTGATTATGGCTACACCTTC. It translates to CASSQDALDYGYTF.

The V call is TRBV2, the J call TRBJ1-1, with D uncertain. Germline V CDR1 and CDR2: SNHLY, FYNNEI. V was pared by 3 bases and J by 4 bases, with 12 bases between. CDR3 length equals 14 residues. CDR3 sequence: CASSDTTWSTEAFF. CDR3 nucleotide sequence: TGTGCCAGCAGTGATACGACCTGGAGCACTGAAGCTTTCTTT. The full variable domain, in which reference TRBV2 and TRBJ1-1 provide the parts outside the CDR3, is EPEVTQTPSHQVTQMGQEVILRCVPISNHLYFYWYRQILGQKVEFLVSFYNNEISEKSEIFDDQFSVERPDGSNFTLKIRSTKLEDSAMYFCASSDTTWSTEAFFGQGTRLTVV.

This chain links TRBV5-1 with TRBJ2-7; D is ambiguous. Between the trimmed V and J ends, which lost 0 bases and 6 bases, there was a span of 7 bases. Germline V gene sequence: CDR1 SGHRS, CDR2 YFSETQ. This CDR3 comprises 12 residues. The CDR3 DNA follows: TGCGCCAGCAGCTTGGGGCTAAGCGAGCAGTACTTC. This translates into CASSLGLSEQYF.

The sample holds a few counts of this clonotype. The chain is built from TRBV25-1 and TRBJ2-1; 14 bases fit TRBD2. Germline CDR1 MGHDK, CDR2 SYGVNS. The CDR3 length is 21 residues. V trimming: 0 bases; J trimming: 2 bases; junction bases outside the gene matches: 12. Here the CDR3 DNA reads TGTGCCAGCAGTGAATATTTCTCCGGGACTAGCGGGAGTCTGCCCTACAATGAGCAGTTCTTC. Protein sequence: CASSEYFSGTSGSLPYNEQFF.

This clonotype was recorded many times. V usage is TRBV7-9 and J usage is TRBJ2-5, with 8 bases that match TRBD2. Trimming removed 4 bases from V and 2 bases from J; junction bases left unmatched: 12. This CDR3 region has 17 residues. Germline lookup yields CDR1 SEHNR and CDR2 FQNEAQ (reference sequence). CDR3 sequence (DNA): TGTGCCAGCAGCTCCCCCTCCGGAGCGGGAGTTCAAGAGACCCAGTACTTC. Translation gives CASSSPSGAGVQETQYF. The full variable domain, completed using reference TRBV7-9 and TRBJ2-5, is DTGVSQNPRHKITKRGQNVTFRCDPISEHNRLYWYRQTLGQGPEFLTYFQNEAQLEKSRLLSDRFSAERPKGSFSTLEIQRTEQGDSAMYLCASSSPSGAGVQETQYFGPGTRLLVL.

This clonotype occurred many times. This chain joins TRBV12-3 or TRBV12-4 and TRBJ1-1, with 8 positions matching TRBD1. V lost 6 bases, J lost 1 base, and 4 bases stayed unmatched. The CDR3 covers 14 residues. Here the CDR3 DNA reads TGTGCCAGCAGACTGGGACAGGAGAACACTGAAGCTTTCTTT. Encoded protein: CASRLGQENTEAFF.

The chain recombines TRBV11-3 with TRBJ2-7; 8 bases are a match to TRBD1. CDR1 SGHNT and CDR2 YENEEA come from the germline V gene. This CDR3 comprises 12 residues. J gave up 9 bases and V 5 bases, and 6 bases lay outside the gene matches. CDR3 sequence reads: CASSVQGVGQYF. The CDR3 coding sequence is TGTGCCAGCAGCGTACAGGGGGTCGGGCAGTACTTC.